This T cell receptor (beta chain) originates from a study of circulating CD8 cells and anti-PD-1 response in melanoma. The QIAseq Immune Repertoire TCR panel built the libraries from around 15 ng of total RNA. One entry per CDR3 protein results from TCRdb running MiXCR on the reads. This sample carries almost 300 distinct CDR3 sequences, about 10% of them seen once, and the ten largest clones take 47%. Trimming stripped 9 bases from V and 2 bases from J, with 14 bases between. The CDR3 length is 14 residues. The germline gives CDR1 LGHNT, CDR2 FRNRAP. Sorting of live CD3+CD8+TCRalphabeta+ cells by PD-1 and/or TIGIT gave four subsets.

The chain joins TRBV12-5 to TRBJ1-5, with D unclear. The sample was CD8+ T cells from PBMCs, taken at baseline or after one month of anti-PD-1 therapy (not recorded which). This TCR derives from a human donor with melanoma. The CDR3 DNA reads TGTGCTAGCCTATTTAGGCAGTGCAATCAGCCCCAGCATTTT. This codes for CASLFRQCNQPQHF.